The rows below give T cell receptor beta chains drawn from one sample of a study of T cell changes during pregnancy in multiple sclerosis. Libraries were prepared by immunoSEQ multiplex PCR; TCRdb keeps only in-frame clonotypes and omits some of them. The table includes 60,000 to 80,000 clones, approximately 90% detected once. The source was peripheral blood, collected before pregnancy. These TCRs come from a female donor with multiple sclerosis, enrolled in a pregnancy study. The CDR3 runs from the conserved cysteine through the conserved F or W. A D gene is named only where the DNA matches it firmly. Only part of the rows carry a size: once, few, many, or a class if the clone is expanded.

CDR3 DNA: TGCACCAGCAGCCAAGGAGGTAGCGGGAGGCTCCTACCCTATGGTTACGAGCAGTACTTC
CDR3 protein: CTSSQGGSGRLLPYGYEQYF
V gene: TRBV1
clone size: NA
J gene: TRBJ2-7
D gene: NA

CDR3 DNA: TGTGCCAGCAGCGGTTGGACAGGGGGCTACAATCAGCCCCAGCATTTT
CDR3 protein: CASSGWTGGYNQPQHF
V gene: TRBV5-6
clone size: once
J gene: TRBJ1-5
D gene: TRBD1

CDR3 DNA: TGTGCCAGCAGCGCACAGGGGGCCCTCTACGAGCAGTACTTC
CDR3 protein: CASSAQGALYEQYF
V gene: TRBV9
clone size: NA
J gene: TRBJ2-7
D gene: TRBD1

CDR3 DNA: TGTGCCAGCAGCAGTAGCGGGGGTCTATTTGATACGCAGTATTTT
CDR3 protein: CASSSSGGLFDTQYF
V gene: TRBV2
clone size: NA
J gene: TRBJ2-3
D gene: TRBD2

CDR3 DNA: TGTGCCATCAGTTCGACTAGCACCTACAATGAGCAGTTCTTC
CDR3 protein: CAISSTSTYNEQFF
V gene: TRBV10-3
clone size: NA
J gene: TRBJ2-1
D gene: TRBD2

CDR3 DNA: TGTGCCAGCAGTCCCGACAGGGATCTTGCTGGCTACACCTTC
CDR3 protein: CASSPDRDLAGYTF
V gene: TRBV6-5
clone size: few
J gene: TRBJ1-2
D gene: TRBD1

CDR3 DNA: TGTGCCAGCAGCGTTTTCCAGGGGATGACCGGGGAGCTGTTTTTT
CDR3 protein: CASSVFQGMTGELFF
V gene: TRBV9
clone size: NA
J gene: TRBJ2-2
D gene: NA

CDR3 DNA: TGTGCCTGGAGTGTAAGTGGGAGCCGATCCTCTGGAAACACCATATATTTT
CDR3 protein: CAWSVSGSRSSGNTIYF
V gene: TRBV30
clone size: NA
J gene: TRBJ1-3
D gene: NA

CDR3 DNA: TGCAGTGCTAGGGGGACAGTAGAAGCTTTCTTT
CDR3 protein: CSARGTVEAFF
V gene: TRBV20-1
clone size: few
J gene: TRBJ1-1
D gene: TRBD1

CDR3 DNA: TGCGCCAGCAGTTTCCGTCGACAGGCCCAAGAGACCCAGTACTTC
CDR3 protein: CASSFRRQAQETQYF
V gene: TRBV10-2
clone size: NA
J gene: TRBJ2-5
D gene: NA

CDR3 DNA: TGTGCCAGCAGCGTCGGGTCTACCTACGAGCAGTACTTC
CDR3 protein: CASSVGSTYEQYF
V gene: TRBV11-2
clone size: few
J gene: TRBJ2-7
D gene: NA

CDR3 DNA: TGTGCCAGCAGCCAGTTTCCTAGCGGGAGTCCAGATACGCAGTATTTT
CDR3 protein: CASSQFPSGSPDTQYF
V gene: TRBV5-6
clone size: NA
J gene: TRBJ2-3
D gene: TRBD2

CDR3 DNA: TGTGCCAGCAGCTGGACAGGCTCTGGGGCCAACGTCCTGACTTTC
CDR3 protein: CASSWTGSGANVLTF
V gene: TRBV7-9
clone size: NA
J gene: TRBJ2-6
D gene: TRBD1

CDR3 DNA: TGTGCCAGCAGCTCTACCTTGACTGGGGCCCCTAACTCCTACGAGCAGTACTTC
CDR3 protein: CASSSTLTGAPNSYEQYF
V gene: TRBV7-8
clone size: NA
J gene: TRBJ2-7
D gene: NA

CDR3 DNA: TGTGCCAGCAGCTTACACGGTCCTAGCGGAAACACCATATATTTT
CDR3 protein: CASSLHGPSGNTIYF
V gene: TRBV5-4
clone size: NA
J gene: TRBJ1-3
D gene: NA

CDR3 DNA: TGTGCCAGCAGCGTTGGACGAATACTAGCGGGGTACTCCTACGAGCAGTACTTC
CDR3 protein: CASSVGRILAGYSYEQYF
V gene: TRBV13
clone size: once
J gene: TRBJ2-7
D gene: TRBD2

CDR3 DNA: TGTGCCAGCAGCTTTTACGGGACAGCCTACAATGAGCAGTTCTTC
CDR3 protein: CASSFYGTAYNEQFF
V gene: TRBV5-5
clone size: NA
J gene: TRBJ2-1
D gene: TRBD1

CDR3 DNA: TGTGCCAGCAGTTACTCGCTCGCGGCTAGATCACCCCTCCACTTT
CDR3 protein: CASSYSLAARSPLHF
V gene: TRBV6-5
clone size: NA
J gene: TRBJ1-6
D gene: NA

CDR3 DNA: TGTGCCAGCAGTCAGGGAGGCTGGGGCACAGATACGCAGTATTTT
CDR3 protein: CASSQGGWGTDTQYF
V gene: TRBV6-6
clone size: once
J gene: TRBJ2-3
D gene: NA

CDR3 DNA: TGTGCCAGCAGTAGACGGAGTGAAGCTTTCTTT
CDR3 protein: CASSRRSEAFF
V gene: TRBV2
clone size: NA
J gene: TRBJ1-1
D gene: NA

CDR3 DNA: TGTGCCAGCAGCCAACCTCCAGGGACAGGGGTAAACACTGAAGCTTTCTTT
CDR3 protein: CASSQPPGTGVNTEAFF
V gene: TRBV7-8
clone size: NA
J gene: TRBJ1-1
D gene: TRBD1

CDR3 DNA: TGTGCCAGCGGCCCAAATCAGCCCCAGCATTTT
CDR3 protein: CASGPNQPQHF
V gene: TRBV7-2
clone size: NA
J gene: TRBJ1-5
D gene: NA

CDR3 DNA: TGTGCCAGCAGTTTAACGGGGGGGGCCGTAGAGCAGTACTTC
CDR3 protein: CASSLTGGAVEQYF
V gene: TRBV27
clone size: NA
J gene: TRBJ2-7
D gene: TRBD2

CDR3 DNA: TGTGCCAGCAGCTTGAGTATTGCGGGCTCTGGAAACACCATATATTTT
CDR3 protein: CASSLSIAGSGNTIYF
V gene: TRBV5-4
clone size: NA
J gene: TRBJ1-3
D gene: NA

CDR3 DNA: TGTGCCAGTAGTATCCAGGGGGGACAGAATTCACCCCTCCACTTT
CDR3 protein: CASSIQGGQNSPLHF
V gene: TRBV19
clone size: NA
J gene: TRBJ1-6
D gene: TRBD1

CDR3 DNA: TGTGCCAGCAGATTTGGACAGGTTAACTATGGCTACACCTTC
CDR3 protein: CASRFGQVNYGYTF
V gene: TRBV5-6
clone size: NA
J gene: TRBJ1-2
D gene: TRBD1

CDR3 DNA: TGTGCCAGCAGCTCATCTAGCGGGAGTTTCTACGAGCAGTACTTC
CDR3 protein: CASSSSSGSFYEQYF
V gene: TRBV7-2
clone size: few
J gene: TRBJ2-7
D gene: TRBD2

CDR3 DNA: TGCAGCGTTGGAGGGGGCATGGCGAACACTGAAGCTTTCTTT
CDR3 protein: CSVGGGMANTEAFF
V gene: TRBV29-1
clone size: NA
J gene: TRBJ1-1
D gene: TRBD1

CDR3 DNA: TGCGCCAGCAGTGAGGCAGAGACTGGTCCCTACGAGCAGTACTTC
CDR3 protein: CASSEAETGPYEQYF
V gene: TRBV10-1
clone size: once
J gene: TRBJ2-7
D gene: NA

CDR3 DNA: TGTGCCAGTCACTATCTGGCAAGAAGTGAAGCTTTCTTT
CDR3 protein: CASHYLARSEAFF
V gene: TRBV6-1
clone size: NA
J gene: TRBJ1-1
D gene: NA

CDR3 DNA: TGCGCCAGCAGCTTGGCTGGGACAGCCACTGAAGCTTTCTTT
CDR3 protein: CASSLAGTATEAFF
V gene: TRBV5-1
clone size: NA
J gene: TRBJ1-1
D gene: TRBD1

CDR3 DNA: TGTGCCAGCAGCGTAGACATTGGGGGCCGTGAAAAACTGTTTTTT
CDR3 protein: CASSVDIGGREKLFF
V gene: TRBV9
clone size: NA
J gene: TRBJ1-4
D gene: NA

CDR3 DNA: TGCGCCAGCAGCTTGGCCGAGGGAGCCGATGAGCAGTTCTTC
CDR3 protein: CASSLAEGADEQFF
V gene: TRBV5-1
clone size: NA
J gene: TRBJ2-1
D gene: NA

CDR3 DNA: TGCGCCAGCAGCTCCGGGACAGGCACAAAGGGGACTGAAGCTTTCTTT
CDR3 protein: CASSSGTGTKGTEAFF
V gene: TRBV5-1
clone size: NA
J gene: TRBJ1-1
D gene: TRBD1

CDR3 DNA: TGTGCCAGCAGCTTGGGGGCGTCTGGAAAACTGTTTTTT
CDR3 protein: CASSLGASGKLFF
V gene: TRBV11-1
clone size: NA
J gene: TRBJ1-4
D gene: NA

CDR3 DNA: TGTGCCAGCACCCTAGCGGGGGGGAGTCAAGAGACCCAGTACTTC
CDR3 protein: CASTLAGGSQETQYF
V gene: TRBV27
clone size: NA
J gene: TRBJ2-5
D gene: TRBD2

CDR3 DNA: TGTGCCAGCAGCTTAGAAGGAGGGAAGAAGACCCAGTACTTC
CDR3 protein: CASSLEGGKKTQYF
V gene: TRBV7-6
clone size: NA
J gene: TRBJ2-5
D gene: NA

CDR3 DNA: TGCAGCGCAGGCAGTGCTGCCAAAAACATTCAGTACTTC
CDR3 protein: CSAGSAAKNIQYF
V gene: TRBV29-1
clone size: NA
J gene: TRBJ2-4
D gene: NA

CDR3 DNA: TGTGCCAGCAGCTTGCCCGGGACTACCTACGAGCAGTACTTC
CDR3 protein: CASSLPGTTYEQYF
V gene: TRBV5-8
clone size: NA
J gene: TRBJ2-7
D gene: TRBD2

CDR3 DNA: TGTGCCAGCAGCCAACTCGGACTAGCGGCCTACAATGAGCAGTTCTTC
CDR3 protein: CASSQLGLAAYNEQFF
V gene: TRBV7-3
clone size: NA
J gene: TRBJ2-1
D gene: TRBD2

CDR3 DNA: TGTGCCACCTCCGAACGGGGGTTGCTTTTCTATGGCTACACCTTC
CDR3 protein: CATSERGLLFYGYTF
V gene: TRBV6-5
clone size: NA
J gene: TRBJ1-2
D gene: NA

CDR3 DNA: TGTGCCAGCAGTGAATTTCAGGGCAGCTCCTATGGCTACACCTTC
CDR3 protein: CASSEFQGSSYGYTF
V gene: TRBV2
clone size: NA
J gene: TRBJ1-2
D gene: NA

CDR3 DNA: TGTGCCAGCAGGTTAGGGCCCACCATATATTTT
CDR3 protein: CASRLGPTIYF
V gene: TRBV7-8
clone size: NA
J gene: TRBJ1-3
D gene: NA

CDR3 DNA: TGCAGCGTTGCAGGGGTGTTCTCCTACGAGCAGTACTTC
CDR3 protein: CSVAGVFSYEQYF
V gene: TRBV29-1
clone size: NA
J gene: TRBJ2-7
D gene: NA

CDR3 DNA: TGTGCCAGCAATTACCGGGACACTCCTGAAGCTTTCTTT
CDR3 protein: CASNYRDTPEAFF
V gene: TRBV6-1
clone size: NA
J gene: TRBJ1-1
D gene: NA

CDR3 DNA: TGTGCCAGCAGCTCACAGGGGTACGGCACTGAAGCTTTCTTT
CDR3 protein: CASSSQGYGTEAFF
V gene: TRBV6-5
clone size: NA
J gene: TRBJ1-1
D gene: TRBD1

CDR3 DNA: TGTGCCAGCAGCCAAGATCCGGGACAGGGGCTCAATGAGCAGTTCTTC
CDR3 protein: CASSQDPGQGLNEQFF
V gene: TRBV14
clone size: few
J gene: TRBJ2-1
D gene: TRBD1

CDR3 DNA: TGTGCCAGCAGTTTACAGGGAAGTGGGCAAGAGACCCAGTACTTC
CDR3 protein: CASSLQGSGQETQYF
V gene: TRBV2
clone size: NA
J gene: TRBJ2-5
D gene: NA

CDR3 DNA: TGCGCCAGCAGCCAAGACGGTTCTGTGATCTGGCAGGGGATAAATGGCTACACCTTC
CDR3 protein: CASSQDGSVIWQGINGYTF
V gene: TRBV4-3
clone size: NA
J gene: TRBJ1-2
D gene: NA

CDR3 DNA: TGTGCTAGTGGTTTGTACAGTCAAGAGACCCAGTACTTC
CDR3 protein: CASGLYSQETQYF
V gene: TRBV12-5
clone size: NA
J gene: TRBJ2-5
D gene: NA

CDR3 DNA: TGTGCCAGCTCGACCCTCCAGACAGGGCTCTCCTACAATGAGCAGTTCTTC
CDR3 protein: CASSTLQTGLSYNEQFF
V gene: TRBV18
clone size: NA
J gene: TRBJ2-1
D gene: TRBD1

CDR3 DNA: TGTGCCAGCTCACCGGTTGCGCCGCCGAACACCGGGGAGCTGTTTTTT
CDR3 protein: CASSPVAPPNTGELFF
V gene: TRBV18
clone size: NA
J gene: TRBJ2-2
D gene: NA

CDR3 DNA: TGCGCCAGCAGTGAGACTAGCTTGGATGAGCAGTTCTTC
CDR3 protein: CASSETSLDEQFF
V gene: TRBV10-1
clone size: NA
J gene: TRBJ2-1
D gene: NA

CDR3 DNA: TGTGCCAGTAGTATAAATCGGCAGGGGGGAGAGACCCAGTACTTC
CDR3 protein: CASSINRQGGETQYF
V gene: TRBV19
clone size: NA
J gene: TRBJ2-5
D gene: NA

CDR3 DNA: TGTGCCAGCAGTGAGGCCCAAGTGTATGAGCAGTTCTTC
CDR3 protein: CASSEAQVYEQFF
V gene: TRBV6-6
clone size: NA
J gene: TRBJ2-1
D gene: NA

CDR3 DNA: TGTGCCAGTAGTATAGGGCCTGGGCAGGGACATTATAGCAATCAGCCCCAGCATTTT
CDR3 protein: CASSIGPGQGHYSNQPQHF
V gene: TRBV19
clone size: NA
J gene: TRBJ1-5
D gene: NA

CDR3 DNA: TGTGCCAGCGTAGGGGACGGGGGAAGAACTGAAGCTTTCTTT
CDR3 protein: CASVGDGGRTEAFF
V gene: TRBV6-1
clone size: NA
J gene: TRBJ1-1
D gene: NA